This entry lists 5 T cell receptor beta chains sequenced from one sample in a study of CD8 T cells in ankylosing spondylitis. TCRdb used MiXCR to reprocess the 5' RACE reads, holding one entry per CDR3 protein. The sample holds 800,000 to 900,000 distinct CDR3 sequences, approximately 10% seen once. These receptors have no identified antigens. The study, taken as a whole, reports: A TCR beta motif of eight or nine highly homologous variants seemed to mark ankylosing spondylitis blood.

The source material was blood, either unsorted or a sorted T cell fraction (not recorded which). The receptors were gathered from a male donor with ankylosing spondylitis.

Notes on this clonotype: A much larger clone differs by one base, so this may be a read error. The genes are TRBV6-2 or TRBV6-3 and TRBJ2-7; D is ambiguous. CDR3 length: 16 residues. V dropped 3 bases and J dropped 1 base, with 16 bases sitting between them. The germline V gene has CDR1 MNHEY and CDR2 SVGEGT. The CDR3 here is CASSYGGALDSYEQYF. CDR3 in DNA: TGTGCCAGCAGTTATGGTGGAGCGTTAGATTCCTACGAGCAGTACTTC.

This chain joins TRBV30 and TRBJ2-2; TRBD2 aligns across 10 bases. This CDR3 spans 14 amino acids. The germline gives CDR1 GTSNPN, CDR2 SVGIG (reference sequence). Trimming took 6 bases from V and 1 from J; bases not matched to a gene: 2. In DNA form, the CDR3 reads TGTGCCTGTCGGACTAGCGGGAACACCGGGGAGCTGTTTTTT. Translation gives CACRTSGNTGELFF.

The chain joins TRBV6-2 or TRBV6-3 to TRBJ2-1, with TRBD2 matching over 7 bases. The CDR3 runs 13 residues. The junction had 3 bases not matched to a gene; V was cut back by 7 bases and J by 3 bases. The germline V gene has CDR1 MNHEY and CDR2 SVGEGT. CDR3 loop: CASKRDYYNEQFF. Here the CDR3 DNA reads TGTGCCAGCAAACGGGACTACTACAATGAGCAGTTCTTC.

The rearrangement uses TRBV29-1 and TRBJ2-7; a possible D gene is TRBD2 (7 bases). Per the germline V gene, CDR1 is SQVTM and CDR2 is ANQGSEA. The V and J ends lost 7 bases and 4 bases respectively, with 26 bases between them. The CDR3 runs to 16 residues. Here the CDR3 reads CSGSRGAGPFNYEQYF. The CDR3 coding sequence is TGCAGCGGGTCACGGGGGGCGGGACCCTTCAATTACGAGCAGTACTTC.

This clonotype has a handful of counts. The V call is TRBV6-1, the J call TRBJ2-2; D is possibly TRBD2 (6 bases). This CDR3 has 16 amino acids. Germline V CDR1 and CDR2: MNHNS, SASEGT. Trimming removed 7 bases at V and 0 bases at J, with 15 bases between. The CDR3 bases are TGTGCCAGCACCGACGCCGGGACTGCGAACACCGGGGAGCTGTTTTTT. It specifies CASTDAGTANTGELFF.